A selection of T cell receptor beta chains follows, all from one sample in a study of T cells in Graves' hyperthyroidism and ophthalmopathy. One entry per CDR3 protein results from TCRdb running MiXCR on the multiplex PCR reads. There are approximately 490,000 distinct CDR3 sequences in the sample; 20% to 25% occur only once, and around 47% lies in the top ten. The sample taken for sequencing was blood. The receptors shown here come from a woman aged 70-85 years with Graves' ophthalmopathy. CDR3s include the opening cysteine and the closing phenylalanine or tryptophan. The D gene is left open where the match is weak. Clone size is given for some rows only: seen once, a few or many times, or a class if the clone is expanded.

TRBV12-5	TRBJ2-7	.	.	TGTGCTAGTGGCAAGGGTGGGCAGGGAGGCTACGAGCAGTACTTC	CASGKGGQGGYEQYF
TRBV10-2	TRBJ2-7	.	few	TGCGCCAGCAGTGAGTCCTCACTAAAGGCGACCTACGAGCAGTACTTC	CASSESSLKATYEQYF
TRBV7-6	TRBJ2-7	.	few	TGTGCCAGCAGCTTAGACATAGGGGAAACTCACGAGCAGTACTTC	CASSLDIGETHEQYF
TRBV12-3/TRBV12-4	TRBJ2-5	TRBD1	many	TGTGCCAGCAGTCTAACGACAGGGGCGCAAGAGACCCAGTACTTC	CASSLTTGAQETQYF
TRBV5-1	TRBJ2-5	.	.	TGCGCCAGCAGCTTGGCTATGGGGCGGGAGACCCAGTACTTC	CASSLAMGRETQYF
TRBV10-3	TRBJ2-3	.	few	TGTGCCATCAGTGACGAGGGTACACCCACAGATACGCAGTATTTT	CAISDEGTPTDTQYF
TRBV11-3	TRBJ2-1	TRBD2	few	TGTGCCAGCAGCTTAGACGGCGGCGGGAGGGCCCTGGGCAATGAGCAGTTCTTC	CASSLDGGGRALGNEQFF
TRBV16	TRBJ1-3	.	.	TGTGCCAGCAGCCCGATTGACTTTAACTCTGGAAACACCATATATTTT	CASSPIDFNSGNTIYF
TRBV12-3/TRBV12-4	TRBJ1-4	.	many	TGTGCCAGCAGTCCCGGGACATCGGGTGCAACTAATGAAAAACTGTTTTTT	CASSPGTSGATNEKLFF
TRBV7-9	TRBJ2-7	.	.	TGTGCCAGCAGCTTCAGTAAGGGTCCCACCTACGAGCAGTACTTC	CASSFSKGPTYEQYF
TRBV27	TRBJ1-2	TRBD1	many	TGTGCCAGCAGTTTATCGGGACAGGGTTCCCCTAACTATGGCTACACCTTC	CASSLSGQGSPNYGYTF
TRBV2	TRBJ2-3	TRBD2	many	TGTGCCAGCAAACCTAGCGGGACATATAGCACAGATACGCAGTATTTT	CASKPSGTYSTDTQYF
TRBV5-1	TRBJ2-5	TRBD2	once	TGCGCCAGCAGCTCGGGCGGACTAGCGAAAGAGACCCAGTACTTC	CASSSGGLAKETQYF
TRBV7-2	TRBJ2-7	TRBD2	.	TGTGCCAGCAGCTCGGGAGGGCCTCGCTACGAGCAGTACTTC	CASSSGGPRYEQYF
TRBV14	TRBJ1-6	.	.	TGTGCCAGCAGCCTCCGACCTCGTTCACCCCTCCACTTT	CASSLRPRSPLHF
TRBV27	TRBJ2-1	TRBD2	many	TGTGCCAGCAGTTTATTCCCCTTGTCTAGCGGGAGGGGGGACAATGAGCAGTTCTTC	CASSLFPLSSGRGDNEQFF
TRBV20-1	TRBJ1-2	TRBD1	.	TGCAGTGCTACCCCCGGGACAGGGGGGCTGGGAGGCTACACCTTC	CSATPGTGGLGGYTF
TRBV18	TRBJ1-2	TRBD1	few	TGTGCCAGCTCCGCCGGGACAGGGAATGGCTACACCTTC	CASSAGTGNGYTF
TRBV28	TRBJ2-1	.	few	TGTGCCAGCAGTTTATCTCAGGGCCCGCAGTTCTTC	CASSLSQGPQFF
TRBV6-1	TRBJ2-7	.	.	TGTGCCAGCAGTTTCACGGGGTACGAGCAGTACTTC	CASSFTGYEQYF
TRBV27	TRBJ1-1	.	few	TGTGCCAGCAGACCGCGGGCTACGGCCACTGAAGCTTTCTTT	CASRPRATATEAFF
TRBV6-5	TRBJ1-5	TRBD1	.	TGTGCCAGCAGTTACATCGACAGGGCTCCTTGGCAGCCCCAGCATTTT	CASSYIDRAPWQPQHF
TRBV7-9	TRBJ1-2	TRBD1	many	TGTGCCAGCAGTGGGACAGGGTTCGGCTATGGCTACACCTTC	CASSGTGFGYGYTF
TRBV7-9	TRBJ2-7	.	few	TGTGCCAGCAGCTTAGACAGCCTCTACGAGCAGTACTTC	CASSLDSLYEQYF
TRBV7-9	TRBJ2-3	.	.	TGTGCCAGCAGCTCCGGGACCCCCACAGATACGCAGTATTTT	CASSSGTPTDTQYF
TRBV3-1	TRBJ1-5	TRBD1	many	TGTGCCAGCAGCCTAACAGGGGAACAGCCCCAGCATTTT	CASSLTGEQPQHF
TRBV11-2	TRBJ2-7	.	many	TGTGCCAGCAGCTTAGGATCATGGTTTCTCTACGAGCAGTACTTC	CASSLGSWFLYEQYF